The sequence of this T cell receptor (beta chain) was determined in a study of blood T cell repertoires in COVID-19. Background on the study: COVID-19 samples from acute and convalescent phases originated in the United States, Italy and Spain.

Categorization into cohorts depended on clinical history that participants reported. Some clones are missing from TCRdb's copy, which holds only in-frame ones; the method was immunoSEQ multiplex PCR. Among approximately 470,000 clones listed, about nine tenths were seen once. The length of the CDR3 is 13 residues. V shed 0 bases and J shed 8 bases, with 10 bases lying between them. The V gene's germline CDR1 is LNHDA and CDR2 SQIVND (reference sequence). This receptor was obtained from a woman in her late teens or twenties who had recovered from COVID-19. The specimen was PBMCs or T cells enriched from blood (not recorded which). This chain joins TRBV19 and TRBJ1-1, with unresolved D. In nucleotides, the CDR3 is TGTGCCAGTAGTATAGATCCCAGGATCGAAGCTTTCTTT. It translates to CASSIDPRIEAFF.